The rows below give T cell receptor beta chains drawn from one sample of a study of CD8 T cells in ankylosing spondylitis. TCRdb analysed the 5' RACE reads with MiXCR anew, one entry per CDR3 protein. The sample includes fewer than 250,000 distinct CDR3 sequences, 18% of them seen just once. The specimen was blood, either unsorted or a sorted T cell fraction (not recorded which). The receptors were sampled from a male donor with ankylosing spondylitis. The CDR3 runs from the conserved cysteine through the conserved F or W. The order of the fields is CDR3 protein, clone size, J gene, D gene, V gene. A D gene is named only where the DNA matches it firmly. Expanded clones are given a class, and other clones once, few, many or no size at all.

CDR3: CASSLVSQDHGNTEAFF
size: many
J: TRBJ1-1
D: -
V: TRBV5-1

CDR3: CASSLEGGGLETQYF
size: -
J: TRBJ2-5
D: -
V: TRBV5-1

CDR3: CASRQRGNSPLHF
size: few
J: TRBJ1-6
D: -
V: TRBV27

CDR3: CSVLALNTEAFF
size: few
J: TRBJ1-1
D: -
V: TRBV29-1

CDR3: CATLRGGGCGPEAFF
size: -
J: TRBJ1-1
D: -
V: TRBV7-3

CDR3: CASSITSGGPDNEQFF
size: many
J: TRBJ2-1
D: TRBD2
V: TRBV13

CDR3: CASSQDRGTRNTGELFF
size: -
J: TRBJ2-2
D: TRBD2
V: TRBV4-2

CDR3: CASRGSSGNTIYF
size: many
J: TRBJ1-3
D: -
V: TRBV4-1

CDR3: CASSWQGDGYTF
size: -
J: TRBJ1-2
D: TRBD1
V: TRBV19

CDR3: CASSTGRTSARETQYF
size: many
J: TRBJ2-5
D: TRBD2
V: TRBV13